The 4 T cell receptor beta chains presented below share a single source sample, sequenced in a study of glioma-infiltrating T cells. TCR alpha and beta CDR3 regions were amplified from RNA using iRepertoire nested multiplex PCR. From the multiplex PCR reads, TCRdb called clonotypes with MiXCR, one entry per CDR3 protein. Counted here are roughly 100,000 distinct CDR3 sequences, 35% to 45% occurring once; the ten biggest clones make up 35% to 45%. The sequencing input was glioma tissue, nonneoplastic brain tissue, or PBMCs (not recorded which). The receptors come from a human donor with low-grade glioma or glioblastoma, undergoing nonglioma brain surgery, or in good health (not recorded which).

There are many counts of this clonotype. The chain links TRBV4-1 to TRBJ2-7; 9 bases are shared with TRBD1. The germline V gene has CDR1 MGHRA and CDR2 YSYEKL. V lost 3 bases to trimming and J lost 4 bases; unmatched junction nucleotides: 4. The CDR3 runs to 14 residues. Here the CDR3 reads CASSHPGQGYEQYF. The CDR3 DNA reads as TGCGCCAGCAGCCACCCGGGACAGGGATACGAGCAGTACTTC.

On this clonotype: A clone one base away is much larger, so this may be a read error. This chain joins TRBV7-4 and TRBJ2-5, with TRBD1 identical over 7 bases. The V gene's germline CDR1 is SGHVT and CDR2 SQSDAQ. The CDR3 totals 15 residues. The V gene end was trimmed by 3 bases and the J gene end by 9 bases; junction bases not matched to a gene: 13. CDR3 sequence reads: CASSFPRQGSEAQYF. The CDR3 DNA sequence: TGTGCCAGCAGCTTCCCGCGACAGGGATCGGAGGCCCAGTACTTC.

The J gene is TRBJ2-7, the V gene TRBV6-6; 7 bases align to TRBD2. Germline CDR1 and CDR2: MNHNY and SVGAGI (reference sequence). The CDR3 extends over 15 amino acids. Trimming cost V 6 bases and J 11 bases; bases outside gene matches: 19. As DNA, the CDR3 is TGTGCCAGCAGGAACCCTGGGGAGGGGAGCTACAAGGAGTACTTC. Translation gives CASRNPGEGSYKEYF.

This clonotype was observed many times. This chain connects TRBV7-2 to TRBJ2-3; 12 nucleotides agree with TRBD2. The CDR3 spans 19 residues. CDR1 and CDR2 (germline): SGHTA, FQGNSA. V shed 1 base and J 4 bases; nucleotides not matched to a gene: 12. The CDR3 reads CASSLGLWSSGRAPDTQYF. In DNA form, the CDR3 reads TGTGCCAGCAGCTTAGGACTTTGGTCTAGCGGGAGGGCCCCAGATACGCAGTATTTT.